Detailed here is one T cell receptor beta chain. The data were taken from a study of blood T cell repertoires in COVID-19. Germline CDR1 is SEHNR and CDR2 is FQNEAQ (reference sequence). V was shortened by 7 bases and J by 2 bases, with 18 bases between the two germline ends. This CDR3 is built from 15 residues. Sequenced by immunoSEQ multiplex PCR; TCRdb stores in-frame clones only, minus some. In the table there are 200,000 to 250,000 clones, around nine tenths of which are singletons. The chain joins TRBV7-9 to TRBJ2-7, with D possibly being TRBD2 (6 bases). The clonotype originates from a woman between 18 and 29 years old who had recovered from COVID-19. Sequenced input: peripheral blood. CDR3 sequence (DNA): TGTGCCAGCATCGAATCCGAGCGGGCTACCTACGAGCAGTACTTC. The encoded protein is CASIESERATYEQYF. Based on the CDR3 plus reference TRBV7-9 and TRBJ2-7, the full variable domain is DTGVSQNPRHKITKRGQNVTFRCDPISEHNRLYWYRQTLGQGPEFLTYFQNEAQLEKSRLLSDRFSAERPKGSFSTLEIQRTEQGDSAMYLCASIESERATYEQYFGPGTRLTVT.